This T cell receptor (beta chain) was captured in a study of blood T cell repertoires in COVID-19. Study overall: Acute and convalescent COVID-19 samples came from the United States, Italy and Spain. PBMCs, B-cell-depleted T cells, or T cells were the source of the cDNA or gDNA that made up the material.

Germline assignment: CDR1 SGHRS and CDR2 YFSETQ. This CDR3 comprises 15 residues. V shed 6 bases and J shed 3 bases, with 19 bases lying between them. Original processing methods: Estimated nucleated cell counts came from reference gene primer amplification. Profiling relied on immunoSEQ multiplex PCR, and the TCRdb table lists in-frame clones only, not all of them. V, J and clone size are those of that table, while D and trimming were read from the DNA. The sample has about 220,000 clones; roughly 75% are singletons. What was sequenced was peripheral blood. J is TRBJ2-7 and V is TRBV5-1, with TRBD1 as a possible D gene (6 bases). This TCR came from a woman aged 65 to 85 with acute or convalescent COVID-19. The DNA of the CDR3 is TGCGCCAGCATGCCGAACACAGGGAGTAACTACGAGCAGTACTTC. Translated, it gives CASMPNTGSNYEQYF. Supplemented by reference TRBV5-1 and TRBJ2-7, the full variable domain reads KAGVTQTPRYLIKTRGQQVTLSCSPISGHRSVSWYQQTPGQGLQFLFEYFSETQRNKGNFPGRFSGRQFSNSRSEMNVSTLELGDSALYLCASMPNTGSNYEQYFGPGTRLTVT.